This paragraph covers one TCR beta chain sequence. This sample was included in a study of blood T cell repertoires in COVID-19. About the study: Researchers got acute and convalescent COVID-19 samples from the United States, Italy and Spain.

The method was immunoSEQ multiplex PCR; TCRdb's version includes in-frame clones alone and lacks a portion of them. The sample yields almost 350,000 clones, roughly 86% seen once. The CDR3 contains 14 residues. V shed 4 bases and J 5 bases; nucleotides not matched to a gene: 8. The germline CDR1 and CDR2 sequences are SGHRS and YFSETQ. The V and J genes are TRBV5-1 and TRBJ2-5, with 7 nucleotides matching TRBD1. Sequencing used PBMCs or T cells enriched from blood (not recorded which). The clonotype was recovered from a woman in her twenties or thirties who had been exposed to COVID-19. CDR3 loop: CASSQTGMGETQYF. In DNA, the CDR3 is TGCGCCAGCAGCCAGACAGGGATGGGGGAGACCCAGTACTTC.